Following are 20 T cell receptor beta chains from one sample sequenced in a study of cytomegalovirus exposure and HLA in healthy donors. 13 Jbeta primers and 60 Vbeta primers were used for the PCR. TCRdb keeps only in-frame clones here, not all; method: immunoSEQ multiplex PCR. The sample has over 200,000 clones; roughly 68% are singletons. What was sequenced was PBMCs. These TCRs come from a man aged 35 to 55 in good health and CMV-seropositive.

Only a few counts were recorded for this clone. The CDR3 reads CASSLTGTKNTEAFF. The DNA of the CDR3 is TGTGCCAGCAGCTTAACTGGGACAAAGAACACTGAAGCTTTCTTT. The J gene is TRBJ1-1, the V gene TRBV7-2, with D perhaps matching TRBD1 (6 bases). Trimming removed 2 bases at V and 1 base at J, with 11 bases between. Per germline, CDR1 SGHTA and CDR2 FQGNSA. The CDR3 runs to 15 residues.

V gene TRBV2 combines with J gene TRBJ2-1, with 8 bases matching TRBD2. With V trimmed by 7 bases and J by 9 bases, 14 bases remained unmatched. Germline V CDR1 and CDR2: SNHLY, FYNNEI. There are 15 residues in the CDR3. In DNA, the CDR3 is TGTGCCAGCACCCGAGATAACGGGGGGGCCAGTGAGCAGTTCTTC. This sequence encodes CASTRDNGGASEQFF.

The rearrangement links TRBV27 to TRBJ2-7; perhaps TRBD1 as D (6 bases). The CDR3 spans 11 residues. V lost 5 bases to trimming and J lost 12 bases, with 14 bases between them. CDR1 is MNHEY and CDR2 is SMNVEV in the germline V gene (reference sequence). The CDR3 DNA is TGTGCCAGCAGTCAAGGGACAAGGGTGTACTTC. This codes for CASSQGTRVYF.

The genes are TRBV6-6 and TRBJ1-2, with unresolved D. The CDR3 contains 13 residues. The V gene's germline CDR1 is MNHNY and CDR2 SVGAGI (reference sequence). Trimming took 9 bases from V and 4 from J, leaving 15 bases between them. This CDR3 is CASSLEGVYGYTF. Here the CDR3 DNA reads TGTGCCAGTTCCCTGGAGGGAGTCTATGGCTACACCTTC.

The chain recombines TRBV2 with TRBJ2-5, with 7 bases lining up with TRBD2. The DNA end is more similar to TRBJ2-7, so the J call may be wrong. The CDR3 is made up of 15 amino acids. Germline V gene sequence: CDR1 SNHLY, CDR2 FYNNEI. The CDR3, as DNA: TGTGCCAGCAGTGAATGGTGGGGGGGTGCCTACGAGCAGTACTTC. Its translation: CASSEWWGGAYEQYF.

The genes are TRBV5-4 and TRBJ2-1; 9 bases match TRBD1. The CDR3 is 15 amino acids. Germline CDR1 SGHNT, CDR2 YYREEE (reference sequence). With V trimmed by 4 bases and J by 4 bases, 6 bases remained unmatched. The CDR3, as DNA: TGTGCCAGCAGCCCCGACGGGACAGGGTACAATGAGCAGTTCTTC. It translates to CASSPDGTGYNEQFF.

The chain is built from TRBV7-2 and TRBJ2-7; D is undetermined. CDR1 SGHTA and CDR2 FQGNSA come from the germline V gene. The CDR3 length is 12 residues. Trimming shortened V by 5 bases and J by 2 bases, and 7 bases separated the two germline ends. The CDR3 DNA follows: TGTGCCAGCAGCGCTCAGGCCTACGAGCAGTACTTC. Protein product: CASSAQAYEQYF.

The CDR3 sequence: CSVRQKLAKNIQYF. The CDR3 DNA reads as TGCAGCGTCCGACAGAAGCTAGCCAAAAACATTCAGTACTTC. This sequence joins TRBV29-1 and TRBJ2-4, with D perhaps matching TRBD1 (5 bases). Trimming pared 6 bases from V and 0 bases from J, leaving 12 bases between. The CDR3 sequence is 14 residues long. The germline CDR1 and CDR2 sequences are SQVTM and ANQGSEA. Variable domain in full (rest from reference TRBV29-1 and TRBJ2-4): SAVISQKPSRDICQRGTSLTIQCQVDSQVTMMFWYRQQPGQSLTLIATANQGSEATYESGFVIDKFPISRPNLTFSTLTVSNMSPEDSSIYLCSVRQKLAKNIQYFGAGTRLSVL.

This clone was recorded only once. This chain links TRBV11-2 with TRBJ2-4, with 8 bases fitting TRBD2. Germline CDR1 SGHAT, CDR2 FQNNGV. V was pared by 4 bases and J by 8 bases, with 10 bases of the junction left unmatched. CDR3 size: 15 residues. The CDR3 is CASSSPGGWRDIQYF. The CDR3 region has the DNA TGTGCCAGCAGCTCCCCGGGGGGGTGGAGAGACATTCAGTACTTC.

The chain joins TRBV18 to TRBJ1-1; weak D call: TRBD1 (6 bases). The CDR3 consists of 13 residues. Trimming removed 4 bases at V and 4 bases at J, with 10 bases between. The V gene's germline CDR1 is KGHSH and CDR2 LQKENI. This chain's CDR3 is CASSHGGSTEAFF. The CDR3 nucleotides are TGTGCCAGCTCACATGGGGGCAGCACTGAAGCTTTCTTT.

This clone was observed a handful of times. The chain joins TRBV4-1 to TRBJ1-2; 7 bases line up with TRBD1. In germline, CDR1 is MGHRA, CDR2 YSYEKL. CDR3 length equals 22 residues. Trimming cost V 6 bases and J 5 bases; bases outside gene matches: 33. This CDR3 is CASSKAPKIQDRDLWGSYGYTF. CDR3 in DNA: TGCGCCAGCAGTAAAGCCCCTAAGATCCAAGACAGGGACCTATGGGGATCTTATGGCTACACCTTC.

This clone has just a few counts. This rearrangement joins TRBV11-2 to TRBJ2-3; 10 bases map to TRBD2. The CDR3 has 18 amino acids. After removal of 3 bases from V and 6 bases from J, the junction contained 15 bases not matched to a gene. CDR1 is SGHAT, CDR2 FQNNGV, per germline. CDR3 nucleotides: TGTGCCAGCAGCTTCCACCCAACCCTTAGCGGGGGGCCCGATACGCAGTATTTT. Its protein is CASSFHPTLSGGPDTQYF.

This clone has just a few counts. This sequence joins TRBV7-2 and TRBJ2-3, with 12 bases aligning to TRBD2. This CDR3 is 14 amino acids long. Germline assignment: CDR1 SGHTA and CDR2 FQGNSA. Germline trimming cut 4 bases from V and 8 bases from J; bases unmatched to any gene: 4. CDR3 protein: CASSSGLAGGTQYF. For the CDR3, the DNA is TGTGCCAGCAGCTCGGGACTAGCGGGCGGTACGCAGTATTTT.

The V and J genes are TRBV15 and TRBJ2-3; tentatively, D is TRBD1 (5 bases). The germline CDR1 and CDR2 sequences are LNHNV and YYDKDF (reference sequence). The CDR3 is made up of 14 amino acids. Trimming took 8 bases from V and 5 from J, leaving 17 bases between them. The CDR3 region has the DNA TGTGCCACCCGAAAGGGGTCAACTCAAGATACGCAGTATTTT. Protein sequence: CATRKGSTQDTQYF.

The chain combines TRBV4-1 with TRBJ1-1, with 7 bases aligning to TRBD1. The CDR3 consists of 17 residues. The V and J ends lost 0 bases and 4 bases, in that order; junction bases with no gene match: 11. CDR1 and CDR2 (germline): MGHRA, YSYEKL. DNA for the CDR3: TGCGCCAGCAGCCAAGAGGGTTACAAGGGGGCGCGCACTGAAGCTTTCTTT. This encodes CASSQEGYKGARTEAFF.

The chain carries TRBV5-4 and TRBJ1-2; TRBD1 matches 8 bases. The germline gives CDR1 SGHNT, CDR2 YYREEE (reference sequence). This CDR3 region has 15 residues. With 0 bases clipped from V and 8 bases from J, the junction kept 9 bases outside the gene matches. The CDR3 sequence: CASSLGQGSRGGYTF. In DNA form, the CDR3 reads TGTGCCAGCAGCTTGGGACAGGGGTCCCGAGGGGGCTACACCTTC.

This clone was seen only a few times. The J gene is TRBJ2-2, the V gene TRBV4-1; TRBD2 matches at 8 bases. CDR3 length: 16 residues. Germline loops: CDR1 MGHRA, CDR2 YSYEKL. Unmatched junction bases numbered 9, after V lost 6 bases and J lost 3 bases. In nucleotides, the CDR3 is TGCGCCAGCAGGAAACTAGCGGCTATTGACACCGGGGAGCTGTTTTTT. It is translated as CASRKLAAIDTGELFF.

The V gene is TRBV9, the J gene TRBJ1-3; D ambiguous. CDR1 and CDR2 from the germline V gene are SGDLS and YYNGEE. V gave up 0 bases and J gave up 2 bases, with 6 bases separating them. The CDR3 consists of 14 residues. As DNA, the CDR3 is TGTGCCAGCAGCGTAGGGCTAGCTGGAAACACCATATATTTT. It translates to CASSVGLAGNTIYF. Drawing the rest from reference TRBV9 and TRBJ1-3, the complete variable domain is DSGVTQTPKHLITATGQRVTLRCSPRSGDLSVYWYQQSLDQGLQFLIQYYNGEERAKGNILERFSAQQFPDLHSELNLSSLELGDSALYFCASSVGLAGNTIYFGEGSWLTVV.

The gene calls are TRBV27 and TRBJ1-2; D remains ambiguous. CDR1 MNHEY and CDR2 SMNVEV come from the germline V gene (reference sequence). This CDR3 has 15 residues. The germline V and J ends were trimmed by 3 bases and 4 bases, with 15 bases remaining between them. The CDR3 loop is CASSFSGRLLYGYTF. CDR3 in DNA: TGTGCCAGCAGTTTTTCAGGTCGATTGCTCTATGGCTACACCTTC.

Of note for this clone: A read error may account for a junction end that differs from germline. In the same sample, other DNA sequences code for this CDR3. The chain recombines TRBV5-4 with TRBJ1-2, with 7 positions matching TRBD1. The CDR3 totals 12 residues. Germline V gene data show CDR1 as SGHNT and CDR2 as YYREEE (reference sequence). The CDR3 DNA is TGCGCCAGCAGATGGGACAGCTATGGCTACACCTTC. It translates to CASRWDSYGYTF.